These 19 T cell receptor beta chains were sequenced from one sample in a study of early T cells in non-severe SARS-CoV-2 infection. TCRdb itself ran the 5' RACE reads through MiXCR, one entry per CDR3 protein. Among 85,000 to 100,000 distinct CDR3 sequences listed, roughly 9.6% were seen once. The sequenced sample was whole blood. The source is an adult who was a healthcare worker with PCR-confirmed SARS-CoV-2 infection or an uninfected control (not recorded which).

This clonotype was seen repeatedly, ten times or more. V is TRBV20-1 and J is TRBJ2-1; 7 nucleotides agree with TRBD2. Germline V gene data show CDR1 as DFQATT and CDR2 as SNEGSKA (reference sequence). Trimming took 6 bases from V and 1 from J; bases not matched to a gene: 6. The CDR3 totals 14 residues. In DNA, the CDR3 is TGCAGTGCCACCAGCGGGGCTTCCTACAATGAGCAGTTCTTC. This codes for CSATSGASYNEQFF.

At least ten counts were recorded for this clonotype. The DNA of the CDR3 is TGTGCCAGCAGCCGAGGGACAGAGGAAATATTCGTATATGGCTACACCTTC. Translating it yields CASSRGTEEIFVYGYTF. This chain connects TRBV2 to TRBJ1-2; 7 positions match TRBD1. Germline values: CDR1 SNHLY, CDR2 FYNNEI. CDR3 length: 17 amino acids. The J segment lost 5 bases and the V segment lost 6 bases, leaving 18 bases of the junction unmatched.

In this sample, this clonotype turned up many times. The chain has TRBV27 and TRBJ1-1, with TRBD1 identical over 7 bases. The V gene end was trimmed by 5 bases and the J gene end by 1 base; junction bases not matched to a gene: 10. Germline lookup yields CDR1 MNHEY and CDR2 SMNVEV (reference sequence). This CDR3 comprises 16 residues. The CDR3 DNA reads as TGTGCCAGCAGTCTGGGAGGGGGCGCGAGGAACACTGAAGCTTTCTTT. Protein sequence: CASSLGGGARNTEAFF.

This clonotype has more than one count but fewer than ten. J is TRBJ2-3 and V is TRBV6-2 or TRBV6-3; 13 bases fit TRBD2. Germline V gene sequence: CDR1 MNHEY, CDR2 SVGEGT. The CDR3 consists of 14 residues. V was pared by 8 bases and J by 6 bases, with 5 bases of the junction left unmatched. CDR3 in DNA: TGTGCCAGCCAAGGACTAGCGGGAGTCGATACGCAGTATTTT. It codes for CASQGLAGVDTQYF.

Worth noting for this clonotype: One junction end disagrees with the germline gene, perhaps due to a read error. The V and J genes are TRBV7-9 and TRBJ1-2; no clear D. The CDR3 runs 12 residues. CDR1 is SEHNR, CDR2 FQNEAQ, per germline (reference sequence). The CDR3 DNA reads TGTGCCAGCGGCTTAGATTGGTATGGCTACACCTTC. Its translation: CASGLDWYGYTF. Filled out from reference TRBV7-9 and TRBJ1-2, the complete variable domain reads DTGVSQNPRHKITKRGQNVTFRCDPISEHNRLYWYRQTLGQGPEFLTYFQNEAQLEKSRLLSDRFSAERPKGSFSTLEIQRTEQGDSAMYLCASGLDWYGYTFGSGTRLTVV.

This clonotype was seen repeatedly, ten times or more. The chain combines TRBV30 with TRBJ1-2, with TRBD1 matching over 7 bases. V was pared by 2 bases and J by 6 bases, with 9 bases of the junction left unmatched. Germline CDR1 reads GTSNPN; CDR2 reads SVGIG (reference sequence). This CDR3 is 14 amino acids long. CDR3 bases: TGTGCCTGGAGTCTAGCAGGGGGAGGGAATGGCTACACCTTC. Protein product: CAWSLAGGGNGYTF.

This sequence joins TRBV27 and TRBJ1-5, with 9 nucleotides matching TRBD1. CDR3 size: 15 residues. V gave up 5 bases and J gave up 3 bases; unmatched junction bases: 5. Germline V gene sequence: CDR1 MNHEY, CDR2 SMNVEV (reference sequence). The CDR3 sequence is CASSRTGDLNQPQHF. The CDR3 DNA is TGTGCCAGCAGTCGGACAGGGGACCTCAATCAGCCCCAGCATTTT.

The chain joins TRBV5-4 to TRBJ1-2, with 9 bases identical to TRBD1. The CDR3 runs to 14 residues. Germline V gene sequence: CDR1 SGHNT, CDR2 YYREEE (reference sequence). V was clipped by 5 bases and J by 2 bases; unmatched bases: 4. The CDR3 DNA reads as TGTGCCAGCAGTCCGGGACAGGGAAACTATGGCTACACCTTC. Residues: CASSPGQGNYGYTF. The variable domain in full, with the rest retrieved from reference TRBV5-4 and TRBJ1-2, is ETGVTQSPTHLIKTRGQQVTLRCSSQSGHNTVSWYQQALGQGPQFIFQYYREEENGRGNFPPRFSGLQFPNYSSELNVNALELDDSALYLCASSPGQGNYGYTFGSGTRLTVV.

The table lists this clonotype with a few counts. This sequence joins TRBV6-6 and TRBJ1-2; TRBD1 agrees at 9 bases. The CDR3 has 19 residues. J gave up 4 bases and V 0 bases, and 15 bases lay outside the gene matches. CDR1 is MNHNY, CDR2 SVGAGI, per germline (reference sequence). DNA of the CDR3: TGTGCCAGCAGTTACTCGTTTTCGCCCCGGGACAGGGAGGGCTATGGCTACACCTTC. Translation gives CASSYSFSPRDREGYGYTF.

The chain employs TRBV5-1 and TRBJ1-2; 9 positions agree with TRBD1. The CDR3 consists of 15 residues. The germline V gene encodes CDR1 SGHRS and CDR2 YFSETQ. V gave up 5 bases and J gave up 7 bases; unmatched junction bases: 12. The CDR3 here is CASSYLTTGGAGYTF. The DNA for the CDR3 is TGCGCCAGCAGTTACCTTACTACAGGGGGCGCTGGCTACACCTTC.

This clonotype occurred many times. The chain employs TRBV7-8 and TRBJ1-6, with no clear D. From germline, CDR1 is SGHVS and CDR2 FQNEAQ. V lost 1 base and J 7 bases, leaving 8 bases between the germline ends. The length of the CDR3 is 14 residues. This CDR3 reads CASSLVVQNSPLHF. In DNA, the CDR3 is TGTGCCAGCAGCTTAGTAGTGCAAAATTCACCCCTCCACTTT.

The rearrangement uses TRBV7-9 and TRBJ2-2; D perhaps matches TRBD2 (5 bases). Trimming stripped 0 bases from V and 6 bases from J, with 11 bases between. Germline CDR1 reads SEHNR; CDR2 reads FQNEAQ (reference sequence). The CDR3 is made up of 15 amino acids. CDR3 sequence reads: CASSLAGEVAGELFF. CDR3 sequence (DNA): TGTGCCAGCAGCTTAGCGGGAGAAGTGGCCGGGGAGCTGTTTTTT. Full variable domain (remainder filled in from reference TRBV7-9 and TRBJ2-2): DTGVSQNPRHKITKRGQNVTFRCDPISEHNRLYWYRQTLGQGPEFLTYFQNEAQLEKSRLLSDRFSAERPKGSFSTLEIQRTEQGDSAMYLCASSLAGEVAGELFFGEGSRLTVL.

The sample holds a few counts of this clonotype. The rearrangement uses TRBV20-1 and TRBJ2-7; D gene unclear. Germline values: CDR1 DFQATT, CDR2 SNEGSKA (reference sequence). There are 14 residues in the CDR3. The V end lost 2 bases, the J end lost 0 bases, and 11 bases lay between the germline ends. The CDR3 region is CSARHPTNSYEQYF. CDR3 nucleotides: TGCAGTGCTAGACATCCGACAAACTCCTACGAGCAGTACTTC.

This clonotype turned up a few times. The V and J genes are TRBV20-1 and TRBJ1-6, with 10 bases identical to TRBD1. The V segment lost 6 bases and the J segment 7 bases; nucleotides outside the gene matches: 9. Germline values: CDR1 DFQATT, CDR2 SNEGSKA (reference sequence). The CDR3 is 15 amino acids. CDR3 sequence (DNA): TGCAGTGCCAAAGTGGGGACAGGGGACAATTCACCCCTCCACTTT. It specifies CSAKVGTGDNSPLHF.

CDR3 region: CASSIAGNQPQHF. DNA of the CDR3: TGTGCCAGTAGTATAGCAGGGAATCAGCCCCAGCATTTT. The chain couples TRBV19 to TRBJ1-5, with D perhaps matching TRBD1 (5 bases). The germline V and J ends were trimmed by 1 base and 4 bases, with 5 bases remaining between them. CDR1 LNHDA and CDR2 SQIVND come from the germline V gene (reference sequence). This CDR3 is 13 amino acids long.

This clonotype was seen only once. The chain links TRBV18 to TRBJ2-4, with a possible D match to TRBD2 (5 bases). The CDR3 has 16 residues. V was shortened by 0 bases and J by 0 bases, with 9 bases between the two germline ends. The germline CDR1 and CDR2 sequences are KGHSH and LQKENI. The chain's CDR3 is CASSPPTGLAKNIQYF. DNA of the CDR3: TGTGCCAGCTCACCACCGACCGGACTAGCCAAAAACATTCAGTACTTC.

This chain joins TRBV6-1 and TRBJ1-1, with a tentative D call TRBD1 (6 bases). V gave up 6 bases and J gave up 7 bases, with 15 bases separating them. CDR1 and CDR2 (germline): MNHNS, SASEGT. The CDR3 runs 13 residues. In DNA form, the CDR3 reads TGTGCCAGCAGGAGAGACAGGATAGGTGAAGCTTTCTTT. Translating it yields CASRRDRIGEAFF.

CDR3 loop: CASSLERTRSTEAFF. In DNA form, the CDR3 reads TGTGCCAGCAGCTTAGAGAGGACCAGGAGCACTGAAGCTTTCTTT. The V and J genes are TRBV7-2 and TRBJ1-1; D gene ambiguous. Trimming left V 1 base short and J 4 bases short, with 13 bases between. The CDR3 consists of 15 residues. The germline V gene has CDR1 SGHTA and CDR2 FQGNSA.

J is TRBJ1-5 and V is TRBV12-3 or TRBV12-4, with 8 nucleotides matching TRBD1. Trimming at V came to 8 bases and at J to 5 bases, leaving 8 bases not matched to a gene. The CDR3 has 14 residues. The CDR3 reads CASGPGTGDQPQHF. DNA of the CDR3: TGTGCCAGCGGTCCCGGGACAGGAGATCAGCCCCAGCATTTT.